The 18 T cell receptor beta chains reported below all come from one sample, sequenced in a study of blood T cell repertoires in COVID-19 (dated by TCRdb to 2018 to 2020). The library came from the immunoSEQ multiplex PCR assay. Entries here come from immuneACCESS through TCRdb and include only in-frame sequences with V and J called. Some clones fail to appear in such tables; in the studies checked, an unresolved V gene covers under half of the shortfall, and the cause of the remainder is unknown. This sample gives some 200,000 clones in total; 84% of them show up just once. Roughly a tenth of the sample rests with the top ten. The sequenced sample consisted of peripheral blood. The receptors here all came from a woman of 80 years or more with COVID-19, enrolled during active disease.

This chain links TRBV5-1 with TRBJ2-1; the D gene is possibly TRBD2 (6 bases). Germline V gives CDR1 SGHRS, CDR2 YFSETQ. Trimming pared 4 bases from V and 0 bases from J, leaving 14 bases between. This CDR3 has 16 residues. The CDR3 loop is CASSRSGGDSYNEQFF. In nucleotides, the CDR3 is TGCGCCAGCAGCCGTAGTGGCGGGGACTCCTACAATGAGCAGTTCTTC.

The gene calls are TRBV18 and TRBJ1-4; 7 bases line up with TRBD1. This CDR3 has 14 residues. Trimming at V came to 3 bases and at J to 8 bases, leaving 6 bases not matched to a gene. In germline, CDR1 is KGHSH, CDR2 LQKENI. In nucleotides, the CDR3 is TGTGCCAGCTCACCCGACAGGGTCGGGGAAAAACTGTTTTTT. This sequence encodes CASSPDRVGEKLFF.

J is TRBJ1-2 and V is TRBV7-9; perhaps TRBD1 as D (6 bases). Trimming cost V 6 bases and J 4 bases, with 15 bases left between them. The CDR3 runs to 14 residues. Germline CDR1 reads SEHNR; CDR2 reads FQNEAQ (reference sequence). CDR3 region: CASSPGHGIYGYTF. CDR3 sequence (DNA): TGTGCCAGCAGTCCGGGACACGGAATCTATGGCTACACCTTC.

This sequence joins TRBV6-5 and TRBJ1-1; maybe TRBD1 (6 bases). V lost 5 bases and J lost 8, with 15 bases in between. The germline gives CDR1 MNHEY, CDR2 SVGAGI. CDR3 size: 13 residues. CDR3 sequence (DNA): TGTGCCAGCAGTAGAGCCGACAGGCCCGAAGCTTTCTTT. Amino acid sequence: CASSRADRPEAFF.

V is TRBV27 and J is TRBJ2-2, with a possible D match to TRBD2 (5 bases). The germline V and J ends were trimmed by 4 bases and 7 bases, with 7 bases remaining between them. CDR3 length: 12 residues. The germline V gene has CDR1 MNHEY and CDR2 SMNVEV (reference sequence). Written as DNA, the CDR3 is TGTGCCAGCAGTTCGGGGTTCGGGGAGCTGTTTTTT. Protein sequence: CASSSGFGELFF.

The rearrangement joins TRBV28 to TRBJ1-5; no reliable D call. Germline assignment: CDR1 MDHEN and CDR2 SYDVKM. This CDR3 comprises 15 residues. Trimming took off 3 bases at V and 3 bases at J, with 12 bases between the two ends. The DNA for the CDR3 is TGTGCCAGCAGTTTGCCGAGAATGAACAATCAGCCCCAGCATTTT. Translation: CASSLPRMNNQPQHF.

The V gene is TRBV12-3 or TRBV12-4, the J gene TRBJ2-2; TRBD1 is a possible D gene (5 bases). CDR3 length: 13 residues. Trimming took 6 bases from V and 7 from J, leaving 12 bases between them. The CDR3 nucleotides read TGTGCCAGCAGCTTCAGGGAAATCGGGGAGCTGTTTTTT. Its translation is CASSFREIGELFF.

The chain recombines TRBV7-2 with TRBJ2-6; 8 nucleotides line up with TRBD1. Trimming cost V 7 bases and J 0 bases; bases outside gene matches: 5. The V gene's germline CDR1 is SGHTA and CDR2 FQGNSA. CDR3 size: 16 residues. CDR3 nucleotide sequence: TGTGCCAGCACTCGGACAGGGACCTCTGGGGCCAACGTCCTGACTTTC. It encodes CASTRTGTSGANVLTF.

The rearrangement links TRBV5-1 to TRBJ1-1, with 7 positions matching TRBD1. The germline CDR1 and CDR2 sequences are SGHRS and YFSETQ. The CDR3 has 16 amino acids. With V trimmed by 1 base and J by 1 base, 7 bases remained unmatched. CDR3 DNA sequence: TGCGCCAGCAGCTTGCCCCCCTCAGGGGGGAACACTGAAGCTTTCTTT. Encoded protein: CASSLPPSGGNTEAFF.

This chain uses TRBV6-5 with TRBJ2-2; 9 bases agree with TRBD1. CDR1 and CDR2 from the germline V gene are MNHEY and SVGAGI. Germline trimming cut 6 bases from V and 4 bases from J; bases unmatched to any gene: 6. The CDR3 contains 15 residues. The CDR3, as DNA: TGTGCCAGCAGCCGAGGGACAGGGACCACCGGGGAGCTGTTTTTT. It translates to CASSRGTGTTGELFF.

The genes are TRBV28 and TRBJ1-5; 7 bases agree with TRBD1. CDR1 MDHEN and CDR2 SYDVKM come from the germline V gene. The CDR3 loop spans 15 amino acids. The V and J ends lost 4 bases and 4 bases, in that order; junction bases with no gene match: 7. CDR3 amino acids: CASSSTGSANQPQHF. In nucleotides, the CDR3 is TGTGCCAGCAGTTCGACAGGGTCCGCAAATCAGCCCCAGCATTTT. The full variable domain, its missing parts supplied by reference TRBV28 and TRBJ1-5, is DVKVTQSSRYLVKRTGEKVFLECVQDMDHENMFWYRQDPGLGLRLIYFSYDVKMKEKGDIPEGYSVSREKKERFSLILESASTNQTSMYLCASSSTGSANQPQHFGDGTRLSIL.

Details on this clone: An end of the junction differs from the germline gene, which may be a read error. This sample also contains other DNA sequences that code for the same CDR3. The chain combines TRBV7-7 with TRBJ2-3, with TRBD1 matching over 8 bases. The CDR3 spans 15 residues. Germline CDR1 and CDR2: SSHAT and FNYEAQ (reference sequence). CDR3 region: CASSSGTGRTDTQYF. Written as DNA, the CDR3 is TGTGCTAGCAGCTCCGGGACAGGACGCACAGATACGCAGTATTTT.

This chain links TRBV7-3 with TRBJ2-3, with D possibly being TRBD2 (6 bases). The CDR3 loop spans 16 amino acids. V gave up 5 bases and J gave up 5 bases, with 20 bases separating them. Germline V CDR1 and CDR2: SGHTA, FQGTGA. CDR3 residues: CASSLLGVGRQDTQYF. CDR3 DNA sequence: TGTGCCAGCAGCCTCCTAGGAGTAGGGAGGCAAGATACGCAGTATTTT.

The chain carries TRBV5-1 and TRBJ1-6; 8 bases fit TRBD1. The trim removed 0 bases at V and 3 bases at J, leaving 2 bases unmatched. This CDR3 contains 16 residues. Per germline, CDR1 SGHRS and CDR2 YFSETQ. CDR3 region: CASSLGGTGYNSPLHF. Written as DNA, the CDR3 is TGCGCCAGCAGCTTGGGTGGGACAGGCTATAATTCACCCCTCCACTTT.

The chain is built from TRBV7-6 and TRBJ1-1; 8 bases match TRBD1. CDR3 length: 16 amino acids. J gave up 3 bases and V 5 bases, and 11 bases lay outside the gene matches. The germline CDR1 and CDR2 sequences are SGHVS and FNYEAQ. Here the CDR3 reads CASSQITTGDHTEAFF. The CDR3 DNA sequence: TGTGCCAGCAGCCAGATTACGACAGGGGACCACACTGAAGCTTTCTTT.

The rearrangement links TRBV7-2 to TRBJ1-2; 7 positions agree with TRBD1. The junction had 3 bases not matched to a gene; V was cut back by 3 bases and J by 5 bases. The CDR3 length is 13 residues. Per germline, CDR1 SGHTA and CDR2 FQGNSA. The CDR3, as DNA: TGTGCCAGCAGCTTCGGGACAGCTTATGGCTACACCTTC. This codes for CASSFGTAYGYTF.

The chain's CDR3 is CASSLGPERGGPGTQYF. The DNA of the CDR3 is TGTGCCAGCAGCTTGGGCCCCGAGCGGGGGGGCCCCGGGACCCAGTACTTC. This chain joins TRBV5-4 and TRBJ2-5; 10 positions agree with TRBD2. This CDR3 comprises 17 residues. Germline loops: CDR1 SGHNT, CDR2 YYREEE (reference sequence). After removal of 0 bases from V and 7 bases from J, the junction contained 12 bases not matched to a gene.

The J gene is TRBJ1-1, the V gene TRBV18, with TRBD1 matching 7 bases. From germline, CDR1 is KGHSH and CDR2 LQKENI. The CDR3 is made up of 13 amino acids. Losses at the gene ends were 2 bases for V and 10 bases for J; bases not matched to a gene: 7. The CDR3 nucleotides read TGTGCCAGCTCACCAGGGACAGACCTTCGAGCTTTCTTT. It codes for CASSPGTDLRAFF.